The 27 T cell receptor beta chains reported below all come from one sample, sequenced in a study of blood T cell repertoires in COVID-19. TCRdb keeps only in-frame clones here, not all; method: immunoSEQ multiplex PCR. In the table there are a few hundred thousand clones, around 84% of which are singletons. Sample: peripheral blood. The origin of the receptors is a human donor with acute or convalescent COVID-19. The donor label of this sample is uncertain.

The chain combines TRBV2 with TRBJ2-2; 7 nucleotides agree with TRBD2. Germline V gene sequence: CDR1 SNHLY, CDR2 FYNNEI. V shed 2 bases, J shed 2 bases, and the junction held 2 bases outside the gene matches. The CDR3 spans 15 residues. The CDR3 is CASSEQGLNTGELFF. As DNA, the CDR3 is TGTGCCAGCAGTGAACAGGGACTAAACACCGGGGAGCTGTTTTTT. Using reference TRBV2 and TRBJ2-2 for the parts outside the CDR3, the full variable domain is EPEVTQTPSHQVTQMGQEVILRCVPISNHLYFYWYRQILGQKVEFLVSFYNNEISEKSEIFDDQFSVERPDGSNFTLKIRSTKLEDSAMYFCASSEQGLNTGELFFGEGSRLTVL.

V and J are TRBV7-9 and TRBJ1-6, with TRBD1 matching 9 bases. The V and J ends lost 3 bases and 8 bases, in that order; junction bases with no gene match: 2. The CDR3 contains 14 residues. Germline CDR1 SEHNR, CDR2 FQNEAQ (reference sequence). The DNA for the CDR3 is TGTGCCAGCAGCTTTCGACAGGGGGATTCACCCCTCCACTTT. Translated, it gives CASSFRQGDSPLHF.

The CDR3 loop is CASRRTRSSYEQYF. Here the CDR3 DNA reads TGTGCCAGCAGGCGGACTAGAAGTAGCTACGAGCAGTACTTC. The chain combines TRBV27 with TRBJ2-7; TRBD2 matches 7 bases. The CDR3 consists of 14 residues. Germline trimming cut 6 bases from V and 3 bases from J; bases unmatched to any gene: 8. Germline assignment: CDR1 MNHEY and CDR2 SMNVEV (reference sequence).

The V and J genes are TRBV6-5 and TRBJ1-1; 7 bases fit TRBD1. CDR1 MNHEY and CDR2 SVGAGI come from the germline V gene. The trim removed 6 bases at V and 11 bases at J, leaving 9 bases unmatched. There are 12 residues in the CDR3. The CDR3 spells CASRDPTGWAFF. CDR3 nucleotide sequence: TGTGCCAGCAGGGACCCGACAGGGTGGGCTTTCTTT.

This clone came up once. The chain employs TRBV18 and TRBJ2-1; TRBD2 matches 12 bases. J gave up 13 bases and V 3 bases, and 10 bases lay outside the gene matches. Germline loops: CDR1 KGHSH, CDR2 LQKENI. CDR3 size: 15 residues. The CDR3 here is CASSPASGGARGQFF. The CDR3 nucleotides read TGTGCCAGCTCACCCGCTAGCGGGGGGGCCAGGGGTCAGTTCTTC. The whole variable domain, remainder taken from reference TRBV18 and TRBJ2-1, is NAGVMQNPRHLVRRRGQEARLRCSPMKGHSHVYWYRQLPEEGLKFMVYLQKENIIDESGMPKERFSAEFPKEGPSILRIQQVVRGDSAAYFCASSPASGGARGQFFGPGTRLTVL.

The CDR3 is CASSDRRPGYTF. CDR3 bases: TGTGCCAGCAGCGACAGACGGCCCGGCTACACCTTC. This chain links TRBV13 with TRBJ1-2; possibly TRBD1 for D (5 bases). The CDR3 is 12 residues long. Deletions cut 5 bases from V and 8 bases from J, with 12 bases between. Germline V gene sequence: CDR1 PRHDT, CDR2 FYEKMQ (reference sequence).

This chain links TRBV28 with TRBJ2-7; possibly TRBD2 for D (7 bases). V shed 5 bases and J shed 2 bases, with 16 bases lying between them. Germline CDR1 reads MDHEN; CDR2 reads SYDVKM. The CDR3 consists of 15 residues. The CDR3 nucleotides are TGTGCCAGCAGTCCCAACCTCGGGGGGCCCTACGAGCAGTACTTC. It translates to CASSPNLGGPYEQYF.

CDR3 amino acids: CASRAERTEAFF. CDR3 in DNA: TGTGCCAGCAGGGCAGAGAGGACTGAAGCTTTCTTT. This rearrangement joins TRBV2 to TRBJ1-1; D unresolved. This CDR3 has 12 amino acids. Trimming stripped 6 bases from V and 5 bases from J, with 10 bases between. Per the germline V gene, CDR1 is SNHLY and CDR2 is FYNNEI.

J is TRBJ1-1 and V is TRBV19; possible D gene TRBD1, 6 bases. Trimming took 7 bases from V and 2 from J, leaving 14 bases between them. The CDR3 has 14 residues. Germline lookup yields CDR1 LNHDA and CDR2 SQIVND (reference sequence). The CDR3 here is CASTPGGRNTEAFF. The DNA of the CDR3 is TGTGCCAGTACCCCGGGGGGCAGAAACACTGAAGCTTTCTTT.

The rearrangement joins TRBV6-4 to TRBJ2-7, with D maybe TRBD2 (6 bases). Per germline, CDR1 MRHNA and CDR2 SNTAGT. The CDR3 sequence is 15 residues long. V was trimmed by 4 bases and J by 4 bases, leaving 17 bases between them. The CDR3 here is CASSVSGTGSYEQYF. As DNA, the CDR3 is TGTGCCAGCAGTGTCTCGGGGACTGGGTCTTACGAGCAGTACTTC.

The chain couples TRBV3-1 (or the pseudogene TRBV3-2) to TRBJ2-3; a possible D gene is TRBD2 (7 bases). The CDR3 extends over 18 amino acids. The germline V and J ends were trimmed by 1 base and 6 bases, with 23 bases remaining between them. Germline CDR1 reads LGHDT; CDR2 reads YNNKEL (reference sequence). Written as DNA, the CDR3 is TGTGCCAGCAGCCAAGCAAAGGGGGGGCCCCTAAGCCTGGATACGCAGTATTTT. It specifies CASSQAKGGPLSLDTQYF.

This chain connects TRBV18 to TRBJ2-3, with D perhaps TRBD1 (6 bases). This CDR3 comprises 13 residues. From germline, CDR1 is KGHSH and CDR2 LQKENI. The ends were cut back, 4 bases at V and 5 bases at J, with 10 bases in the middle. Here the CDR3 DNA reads TGTGCCAGCTCACTACAGGGAAAAGATACGCAGTATTTT. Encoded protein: CASSLQGKDTQYF.

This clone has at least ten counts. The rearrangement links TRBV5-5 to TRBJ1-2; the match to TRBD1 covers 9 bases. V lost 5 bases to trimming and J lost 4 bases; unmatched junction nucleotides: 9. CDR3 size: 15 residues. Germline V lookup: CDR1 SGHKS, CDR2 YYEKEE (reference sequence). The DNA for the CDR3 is TGTGCCAGCAGGGGACAGGGACAGACGGGCTATGGCTACACCTTC. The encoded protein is CASRGQGQTGYGYTF.

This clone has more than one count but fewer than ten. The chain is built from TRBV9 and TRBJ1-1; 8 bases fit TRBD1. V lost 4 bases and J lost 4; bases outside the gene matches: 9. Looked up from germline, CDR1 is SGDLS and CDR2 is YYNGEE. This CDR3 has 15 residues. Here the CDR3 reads CASSPAGGAGTEAFF. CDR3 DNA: TGTGCCAGCAGCCCCGCAGGGGGCGCGGGCACTGAAGCTTTCTTT.

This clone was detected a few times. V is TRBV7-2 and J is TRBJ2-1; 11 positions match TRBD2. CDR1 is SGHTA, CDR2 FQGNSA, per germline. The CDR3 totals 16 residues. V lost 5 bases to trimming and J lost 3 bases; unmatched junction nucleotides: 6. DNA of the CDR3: TGTGCCAGCAGCGATAGCCTAGCGGGGGGCTACAATGAGCAGTTCTTC. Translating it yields CASSDSLAGGYNEQFF.

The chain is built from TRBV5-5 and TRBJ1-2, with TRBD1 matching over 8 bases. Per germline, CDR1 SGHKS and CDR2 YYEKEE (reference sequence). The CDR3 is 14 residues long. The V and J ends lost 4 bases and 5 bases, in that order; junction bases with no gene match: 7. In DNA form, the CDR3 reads TGTGCCAGCAGCACTGGGGACAGGAATTATGGCTACACCTTC. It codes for CASSTGDRNYGYTF.

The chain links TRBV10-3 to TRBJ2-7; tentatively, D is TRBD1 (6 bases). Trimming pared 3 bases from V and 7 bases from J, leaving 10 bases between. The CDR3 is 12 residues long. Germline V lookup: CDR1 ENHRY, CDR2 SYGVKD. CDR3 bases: TGTGCCATCAGTGATGACAGGAAAGAGCAGTACTTC. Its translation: CAISDDRKEQYF.

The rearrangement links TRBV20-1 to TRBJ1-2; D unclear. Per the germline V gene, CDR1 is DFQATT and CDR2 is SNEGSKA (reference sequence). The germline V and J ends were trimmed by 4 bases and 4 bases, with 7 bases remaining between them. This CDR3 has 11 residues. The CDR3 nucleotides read TGCAGTGCTACCAATAGCTATGGCTACACCTTC. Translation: CSATNSYGYTF.

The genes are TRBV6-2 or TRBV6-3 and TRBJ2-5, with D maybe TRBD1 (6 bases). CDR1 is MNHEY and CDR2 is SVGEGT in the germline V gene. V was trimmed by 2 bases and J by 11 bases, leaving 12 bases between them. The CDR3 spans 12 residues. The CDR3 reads CASSYGGTQQYF. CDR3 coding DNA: TGTGCCAGCAGTTACGGGGGCACCCAGCAGTACTTC.

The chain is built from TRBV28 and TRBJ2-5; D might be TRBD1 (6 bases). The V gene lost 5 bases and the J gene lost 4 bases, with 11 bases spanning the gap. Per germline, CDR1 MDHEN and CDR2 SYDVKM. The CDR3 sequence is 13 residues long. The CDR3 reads CASSGQSIETQYF. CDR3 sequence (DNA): TGTGCCAGCAGTGGACAGTCAATAGAGACCCAGTACTTC.

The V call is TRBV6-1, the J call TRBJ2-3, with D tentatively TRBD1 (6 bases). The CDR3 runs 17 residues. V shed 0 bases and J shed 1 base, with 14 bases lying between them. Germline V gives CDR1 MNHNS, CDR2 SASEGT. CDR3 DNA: TGTGCCAGCAGTGAAGCGGTTAGGACAGTCGGCACAGATACGCAGTATTTT. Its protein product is CASSEAVRTVGTDTQYF.

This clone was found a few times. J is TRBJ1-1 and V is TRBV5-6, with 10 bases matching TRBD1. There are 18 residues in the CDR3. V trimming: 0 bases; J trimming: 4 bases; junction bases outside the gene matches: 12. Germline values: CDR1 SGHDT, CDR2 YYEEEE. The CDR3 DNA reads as TGTGCCAGCAGCTTGGAGGGGACAGGGGTTCGGGGAAGCACTGAAGCTTTCTTT. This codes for CASSLEGTGVRGSTEAFF.

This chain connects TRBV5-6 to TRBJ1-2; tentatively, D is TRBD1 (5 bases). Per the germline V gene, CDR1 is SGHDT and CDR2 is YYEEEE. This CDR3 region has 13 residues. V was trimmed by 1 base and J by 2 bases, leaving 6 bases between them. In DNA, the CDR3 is TGTGCCAGCAGCTTGCAGGGAAACTATGGCTACACCTTC. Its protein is CASSLQGNYGYTF.

The CDR3 DNA reads TGCAGTGCAGGGACAGACGGCTACACCTTC. This codes for CSAGTDGYTF. V gene TRBV20-1 combines with J gene TRBJ1-2, with 7 bases matching TRBD1. The CDR3 contains 10 residues. Germline CDR1 DFQATT, CDR2 SNEGSKA (reference sequence). V lost 6 bases, J lost 8 bases, and 3 bases stayed unmatched.

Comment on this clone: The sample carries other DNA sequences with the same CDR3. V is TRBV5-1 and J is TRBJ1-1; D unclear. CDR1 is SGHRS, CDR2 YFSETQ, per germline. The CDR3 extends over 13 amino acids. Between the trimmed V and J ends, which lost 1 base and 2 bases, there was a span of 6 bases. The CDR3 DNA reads TGCGCCAGCAGCTTGTTGGCAAACACTGAAGCTTTCTTT. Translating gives CASSLLANTEAFF.

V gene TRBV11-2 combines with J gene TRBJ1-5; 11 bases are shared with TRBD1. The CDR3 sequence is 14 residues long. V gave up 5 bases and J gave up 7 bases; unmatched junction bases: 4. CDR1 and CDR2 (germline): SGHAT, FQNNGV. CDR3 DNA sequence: TGTGCCAGCAGCCGAGGGACAGGGGGGCAGCCCCAGCATTTT. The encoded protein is CASSRGTGGQPQHF.

The CDR3 bases are TGTGCCAGCAGCAAAGAAGGTGCCGGGACAGGGCTGTTCTACGAGCAGTACTTC. Translating it yields CASSKEGAGTGLFYEQYF. The V gene is TRBV21-1, the J gene TRBJ2-7; TRBD1 was called by the table and not checked on the DNA. TRBV21-1 is flagged as a pseudogene. The CDR3 spans 18 residues.